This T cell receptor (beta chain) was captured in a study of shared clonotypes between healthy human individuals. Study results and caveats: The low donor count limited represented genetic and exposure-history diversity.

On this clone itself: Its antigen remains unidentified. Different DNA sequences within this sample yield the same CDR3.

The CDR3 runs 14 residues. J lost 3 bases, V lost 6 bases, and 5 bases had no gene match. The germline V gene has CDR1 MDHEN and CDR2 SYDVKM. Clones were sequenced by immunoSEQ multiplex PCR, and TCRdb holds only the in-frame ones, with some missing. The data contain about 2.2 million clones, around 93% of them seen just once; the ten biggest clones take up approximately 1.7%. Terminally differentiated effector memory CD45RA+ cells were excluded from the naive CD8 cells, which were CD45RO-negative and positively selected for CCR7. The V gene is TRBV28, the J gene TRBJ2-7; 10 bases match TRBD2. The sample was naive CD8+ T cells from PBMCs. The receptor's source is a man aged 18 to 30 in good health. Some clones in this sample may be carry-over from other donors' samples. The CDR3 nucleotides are TGTGCCAGCAGCCTAGCGGGAGAAGACTACGAGCAGTACTTC. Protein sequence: CASSLAGEDYEQYF.